These 6 T cell receptor beta chains were all obtained from the same sample, sequenced in a study of blood T cell repertoires in COVID-19. Only in-frame clones appear in the TCRdb table, and some are missing; sequencing was by immunoSEQ multiplex PCR. The sample carries about 250,000 clones, around 90% recorded once. The sequencing input was peripheral blood. The source is a man aged 30 to 45 with COVID-19, enrolled during active disease.

This chain connects TRBV6-6 to TRBJ1-1, with 11 bases lining up with TRBD1. Germline loops: CDR1 MNHNY, CDR2 SVGAGI (reference sequence). The CDR3 has 16 amino acids. The V and J ends lost 4 bases and 1 base, in that order; junction bases with no gene match: 5. This chain's CDR3 is CASSSDRGHRNTEAFF. The CDR3 DNA reads TGTGCCAGCAGTTCGGACAGGGGGCATAGGAACACTGAAGCTTTCTTT.

The V and J genes are TRBV6-5 and TRBJ2-5; 8 bases agree with TRBD2. V was clipped by 7 bases and J by 5 bases; unmatched bases: 6. The CDR3 covers 13 residues. Germline CDR1 reads MNHEY; CDR2 reads SVGAGI. CDR3: CASTNLAGETQYF. The DNA for the CDR3 is TGTGCCAGCACAAATCTAGCGGGTGAGACCCAGTACTTC.

The rearrangement uses TRBV5-6 and TRBJ2-7; 10 bases match TRBD1. V was clipped by 0 bases and J by 9 bases; unmatched bases: 6. Germline V CDR1 and CDR2: SGHDT, YYEEEE. There are 14 residues in the CDR3. This chain's CDR3 is CASSLVDRGQGQYF. The CDR3 region has the DNA TGTGCCAGCAGCTTGGTTGACAGGGGGCAAGGGCAGTACTTC.

This rearrangement joins TRBV3-1 (or the pseudogene TRBV3-2) to TRBJ1-3, with D perhaps matching TRBD1 (6 bases). Trimming removed 5 bases from V and 5 bases from J, with 10 bases in between. The length of the CDR3 is 13 residues. The germline V gene has CDR1 LGHDT and CDR2 YNNKEL (reference sequence). The CDR3, as DNA: TGTGCCAGCAGCTCCACAGGGAGAAACACCATATATTTT. Translated, it gives CASSSTGRNTIYF.

V usage is TRBV5-1 and J usage is TRBJ2-2, with D tentatively TRBD2 (5 bases). The CDR3 consists of 14 residues. From germline, CDR1 is SGHRS and CDR2 YFSETQ. V lost 2 bases, J lost 6 bases, and 11 bases lay in between. The CDR3 loop reads CASSLKGGAGELFF. The DNA of the CDR3 is TGCGCCAGCAGCTTAAAAGGAGGCGCCGGGGAGCTGTTTTTT.

The chain recombines TRBV3-1 (or the pseudogene TRBV3-2) with TRBJ1-2; D is unclear. The CDR3 is 16 amino acids. Germline CDR1 and CDR2: LGHDT and YNNKEL (reference sequence). The V and J ends lost 1 base and 4 bases respectively, with 16 bases between them. CDR3 coding DNA: TGTGCCAGCAGCCAAGGAGACCAGCGGGCGGTCTATGGCTACACCTTC. It is translated as CASSQGDQRAVYGYTF.